This is a list of T cell receptor beta chains from one sample in a study of shared clonotypes between healthy human individuals. Data came from immunoSEQ multiplex PCR; TCRdb stores just in-frame clones and leaves some out. The data contain roughly 380,000 clones, about 96% of them singletons. The sequencing sample was made of memory CD8+ T cells sorted from blood. The receptors shown here come from a man in his thirties or forties in good health. Both conserved end residues are part of each CDR3. A D gene is named only where the DNA matches it firmly. The size field is filled for only some rows; it gives once, few, many or a size class.

cdr3_length	v_call	d_call	clone_size	j_call	cdr3_aa	cdr3_nt
10	TRBV20-1	NA	NA	TRBJ2-5	CSAERETQYF	TGCAGTGCCGAAAGAGAGACCCAGTACTTC
13	TRBV5-6	TRBD1	NA	TRBJ1-3	CASSFQGAHTIYF	TGTGCCAGCAGCTTTCAGGGGGCCCACACCATATATTTT
13	TRBV29-1	NA	NA	TRBJ2-7	CSAAVRRSYEQYF	TGCAGCGCCGCGGTGCGTCGCTCCTACGAGCAGTACTTC
12	TRBV29-1	NA	once	TRBJ2-6	CSVEIGANVLTF	TGCAGCGTTGAAATTGGGGCCAACGTCCTGACTTTC
15	TRBV6-5	TRBD1	NA	TRBJ2-2	CASNPGTGGTGELFF	TGTGCCAGCAACCCCGGGACAGGGGGCACCGGGGAGCTGTTTTTT
16	TRBV7-9	TRBD2	NA	TRBJ2-2	CASSQLAGGPVGELFF	TGTGCCAGCAGCCAACTAGCGGGAGGGCCTGTCGGGGAGCTGTTTTTT
17	TRBV5-6	NA	NA	TRBJ2-6	CASSRAKSGYGANVLTF	TGTGCCAGCAGCCGAGCCAAATCTGGGTACGGGGCCAACGTCCTGACTTTC
11	TRBV20-1	NA	once	TRBJ1-2	CSAYHLRGYTF	TGCAGTGCCTACCATCTCCGTGGCTACACCTTC
12	TRBV28	NA	once	TRBJ1-5	CASSLVGQPQHF	TGTGCCAGCAGTTTAGTCGGGCAGCCCCAGCATTTT
11	TRBV20-1	NA	few	TRBJ1-1	CSEGGNTEAFF	TGCAGTGAGGGGGGGAACACTGAAGCTTTCTTT
15	TRBV30	NA	NA	TRBJ2-7	CAWTGDAGQSYEQYF	TGTGCCTGGACTGGCGACGCGGGACAGTCCTACGAGCAGTACTTC
16	TRBV30	NA	NA	TRBJ1-3	CAWSLQGRTPGNTIYF	TGTGCCTGGAGTCTTCAGGGGCGAACCCCTGGAAACACCATATATTTT
14	TRBV19	TRBD1	NA	TRBJ1-2	CASTGTGIPYGYTF	TGTGCCAGTACCGGGACAGGTATCCCCTATGGCTACACCTTC
16	TRBV30	TRBD1	NA	TRBJ1-1	CAWMILGQGVRTEAFF	TGTGCCTGGATGATTTTGGGACAGGGGGTTCGGACTGAAGCTTTCTTT
15	TRBV18	TRBD2	once	TRBJ2-7	CASSKNSGSSYEQYF	TGTGCCAGCTCAAAAAATAGCGGGAGCTCCTACGAGCAGTACTTC
16	TRBV6-6	TRBD1	once	TRBJ1-5	CASSYSGTGGNQPQHF	TGTGCCAGCAGTTACTCGGGGACAGGGGGCAATCAGCCCCAGCATTTT
18	TRBV5-8	NA	NA	TRBJ1-3	CASSPPGGGSLSGNTIYF	TGTGCCAGCAGCCCACCGGGCGGGGGATCTCTCTCTGGAAACACCATATATTTT
10	TRBV28	TRBD1	NA	TRBJ1-2	CASGTGGYTF	TGTGCCAGCGGGACAGGTGGCTACACCTTC
17	TRBV28	NA	NA	TRBJ2-3	CASSLGNGRPYTDTQYF	TGTGCCAGCAGTTTAGGGAACGGGAGACCCTACACAGATACGCAGTATTTT
14	TRBV5-1	NA	NA	TRBJ2-7	CASSLASTSYEQYF	TGCGCCAGCAGCCTGGCGAGCACCTCCTACGAGCAGTACTTC
18	TRBV19	TRBD2	NA	TRBJ2-5	CAREGWISSGRTPKTQYF	TGTGCCAGAGAAGGGTGGATCTCCAGCGGGAGGACACCAAAGACCCAGTACTTC
15	TRBV30	NA	once	TRBJ2-1	CAWSVGGASYNEQFF	TGTGCCTGGAGTGTAGGCGGGGCCTCCTACAATGAGCAGTTCTTC
15	TRBV9	TRBD1	once	TRBJ1-5	CASSAGGYGNQPQHF	TGTGCCAGCAGCGCAGGGGGATATGGCAATCAGCCCCAGCATTTT
16	TRBV28	TRBD1	once	TRBJ2-3	CASSEWDSPSTDTQYF	TGTGCCAGCAGTGAATGGGACAGCCCTAGCACAGATACGCAGTATTTT
12	TRBV7-9	NA	NA	TRBJ2-7	CASSLGVYEQYF	TGTGCCAGCAGCTTAGGCGTCTACGAGCAGTACTTC
15	TRBV5-1	NA	few	TRBJ1-1	CASSSMGQMNTEAFF	TGCGCCAGCAGCTCTATGGGGCAGATGAACACTGAAGCTTTCTTT
15	TRBV4-2	TRBD1	NA	TRBJ1-1	CAISPGQGVNTEAFF	TGTGCCATCTCCCCGGGACAGGGGGTGAACACTGAAGCTTTCTTT
12	TRBV7-3	NA	NA	TRBJ2-2	CASSLNTGELFF	TGTGCCAGCAGCTTAAACACCGGGGAGCTGTTTTTT
13	TRBV6-5	NA	NA	TRBJ2-5	CASSFLPGETQYF	TGTGCCAGCAGTTTCCTCCCGGGGGAGACCCAGTACTTC
13	TRBV6-5	NA	NA	TRBJ2-2	CASSFIGPGELFF	TGTGCCAGCAGCTTCATAGGTCCCGGGGAGCTGTTTTTT
15	TRBV10-1	NA	once	TRBJ2-3	CASSQDWPSTDTQYF	TGCGCCAGCAGCCAAGACTGGCCTAGCACAGATACGCAGTATTTT
14	TRBV7-9	NA	NA	TRBJ1-2	CASRRGGAGYGYTF	TGTGCCAGCAGGAGGGGGGGCGCTGGCTATGGCTACACCTTC
14	TRBV5-6	NA	NA	TRBJ2-3	CASSFASHTDTQYF	TGTGCCAGCAGCTTTGCCTCCCACACAGATACGCAGTATTTT
14	TRBV27	TRBD1	NA	TRBJ2-1	CASSLQGAYNEQFF	TGTGCCAGCAGTTTACAGGGGGCCTACAATGAGCAGTTCTTC
16	TRBV30	NA	NA	TRBJ1-3	CAWSVDGRYSGNTIYF	TGTGCCTGGAGTGTTGACGGACGGTACTCTGGAAACACCATATATTTT
14	TRBV2	TRBD1	NA	TRBJ1-5	CASQMDRLNQPQHF	TGTGCCAGCCAAATGGACAGGCTCAATCAGCCCCAGCATTTT
13	TRBV6-1	NA	NA	TRBJ2-1	CASSEVDIAEQFF	TGTGCCAGCAGTGAAGTCGATATCGCTGAGCAGTTCTTC
16	TRBV11-2	TRBD1	NA	TRBJ2-3	CASSQPPGQDTDTQYF	TGTGCCAGCAGCCAACCGCCGGGACAGGACACAGATACGCAGTATTTT
12	TRBV28	NA	NA	TRBJ2-7	CASSSPGREQYF	TGTGCCAGCAGTTCCCCTGGACGCGAGCAGTACTTC
14	TRBV28	NA	NA	TRBJ1-5	CASSLGQGGQPQHF	TGTGCCAGCAGTTTAGGCCAGGGCGGGCAGCCCCAGCATTTT
12	TRBV6-6	NA	NA	TRBJ2-1	CASRDGSNEQFF	TGTGCCAGCAGGGACGGGAGTAATGAGCAGTTCTTC
15	TRBV27	TRBD2	NA	TRBJ2-1	CASSLYLMGGNEQFF	TGTGCCAGCAGTTTATACTTAATGGGGGGGAATGAGCAGTTCTTC
15	TRBV5-1	NA	NA	TRBJ1-4	CASSLYSENGGKLFF	TGCGCCAGCAGCTTGTACTCAGAAAATGGTGGAAAACTGTTTTTT
14	TRBV7-9	NA	NA	TRBJ1-1	CASSLQGENTEAFF	TGTGCCAGCAGCTTGCAGGGCGAGAACACTGAAGCTTTCTTT
16	TRBV9	TRBD2	NA	TRBJ2-5	CASSVALAGGGETQYF	TGTGCCAGCAGCGTAGCCCTAGCGGGAGGTGGAGAGACCCAGTACTTC
18	TRBV10-1	NA	NA	TRBJ2-2	CASSEFLEGAGSTGELFF	TGCGCCAGCAGTGAGTTCCTGGAGGGGGCGGGAAGCACCGGGGAGCTGTTTTTT
14	TRBV18	NA	NA	TRBJ1-1	CASSPLGVGTEAFF	TGTGCCAGCTCACCACTGGGGGTCGGGACTGAAGCTTTCTTT
13	TRBV27	TRBD1	NA	TRBJ2-7	CASRETGDYEQYF	TGTGCCAGCAGGGAAACAGGGGACTACGAGCAGTACTTC
16	TRBV4-2	TRBD2	few	TRBJ2-7	CASSQEDGLAAYEQYF	TGTGCCAGCAGCCAAGAGGATGGACTAGCGGCCTACGAGCAGTACTTC
13	TRBV7-2	NA	NA	TRBJ2-1	CASSLRGLGEQFF	TGTGCCAGCAGCTTACGGGGGTTGGGTGAGCAGTTCTTC
16	TRBV11-2	NA	NA	TRBJ2-7	CASSLYWTATSYEQYF	TGTGCCAGCAGCTTATACTGGACAGCCACCTCCTACGAGCAGTACTTC
14	TRBV9	TRBD2	once	TRBJ2-7	CASSVASGSYEQYF	TGTGCCAGCAGCGTGGCTAGCGGCTCCTACGAGCAGTACTTC
14	TRBV25-1	NA	once	TRBJ2-1	CASSESQVQPPEFF	TGTGCCAGCAGTGAATCCCAGGTCCAACCACCAGAGTTCTTC
14	TRBV5-4	TRBD1	NA	TRBJ2-7	CASSPGTGGSEQYF	TGTGCCAGCAGCCCCGGGACAGGGGGTAGCGAGCAGTACTTC
15	TRBV5-5	TRBD2	NA	TRBJ2-7	CASSLSLAGVYEQYF	TGTGCCAGCAGCTTGTCCCTAGCGGGAGTGTACGAGCAGTACTTC
20	TRBV12-5	NA	NA	TRBJ1-1	CASGLLGVFVHHGQNTEAFF	TGTGCTAGTGGTTTGTTGGGTGTTTTTGTTCACCACGGACAGAACACTGAAGCTTTCTTT
17	TRBV5-1	TRBD2	NA	TRBJ2-3	CASSRARAGESTDTQYF	TGCGCCAGCAGCCGAGCGCGGGCGGGAGAATCCACAGATACGCAGTATTTT
15	TRBV30	TRBD1	NA	TRBJ1-5	CAWKDRSYSNQPQHF	TGTGCCTGGAAGGACAGGTCTTATAGCAATCAGCCCCAGCATTTT